This T cell receptor (beta chain) was found in a study of human CD8 memory T cell subsets. This CDR3 comprises 13 residues. CDR1 and CDR2 (germline): LGHNA, YSLEER. Study-level results: T cells showing similarly high diversity were the stem-like memory and precursor exhausted cells, not the effector memory cells.

A remark on this clonotype: Its antigen remains unidentified.

TSTEM cells were defined as CCR7+ PD-1- TIGIT- CD8+ memory cells. A UMI-labeled 5' RACE approach was the method that produced the TCR beta libraries. TCRdb reprocessed the 5' RACE reads, keeping one entry per CDR3 protein, no DNA. This sample's table has some 17,000 distinct CDR3 sequences. This chain connects TRBV4-3 to TRBJ2-1. Sequenced sample: CD8+ stem-like memory T cells (TSCM and TCM) sorted from PBMCs. Indicated subset: stem-like memory CD8 T cells (TSTEM), CCR7+ PD-1- TIGIT-. This clonotype originated in a human donor in good health. Here the CDR3 reads CASSQEIHNEQFF.